This is a list of T cell receptor beta chains from one sample in a study of blood T cell repertoires in COVID-19. This table comes from immunoSEQ multiplex PCR, and its TCRdb copy is limited to in-frame clones, with some not included. Among 110,000 to 150,000 clones listed, 80% to 90% were seen once. The sample was peripheral blood. The receptors here all came from a woman between 45 and 60 years old with acute or convalescent COVID-19. Each CDR3 is given with its conserved first and last residue. The D gene is left open where the match is weak. The size field is filled for only some rows; it gives once, few, many or a size class.

J gene: TRBJ2-5
clone size: .
V gene: TRBV5-1
D gene: TRBD2
CDR3 DNA: TGCGCCAGCAGCTCTGCTAGCGGGTTCCAAGAGACCCAGTACTTC
CDR3 protein: CASSSASGFQETQYF

J gene: TRBJ2-7
clone size: .
V gene: TRBV19
D gene: TRBD2
CDR3 DNA: TGTGCCAGTAGTATCGATAGCGGGGAGAGCTACGAGCAGTACTTC
CDR3 protein: CASSIDSGESYEQYF

J gene: TRBJ2-2
clone size: .
V gene: TRBV9
D gene: TRBD2
CDR3 DNA: TGTGCCAGCAGCGCGCGGGGGGACCTTAACACCGGGGAGCTGTTTTTT
CDR3 protein: CASSARGDLNTGELFF

J gene: TRBJ2-1
clone size: .
V gene: TRBV3-1/TRBV3-2
D gene: TRBD1
CDR3 DNA: TGTGCCAGCAGCCAAGATCTGAACAGGGGGCTAGATGAGCAGTTCTTC
CDR3 protein: CASSQDLNRGLDEQFF

J gene: TRBJ1-1
clone size: .
V gene: TRBV18
D gene: TRBD1
CDR3 DNA: TGTGCCAGCTCACAAGGACAGGAGAACACTGAAGCTTTCTTT
CDR3 protein: CASSQGQENTEAFF

J gene: TRBJ1-1
clone size: .
V gene: TRBV9
D gene: .
CDR3 DNA: TGTGCCAGCAGCGAGGGGCCCCTTCGGAACACTGAAGCTTTCTTT
CDR3 protein: CASSEGPLRNTEAFF

J gene: TRBJ2-3
clone size: .
V gene: TRBV27
D gene: TRBD2
CDR3 DNA: TGTGCCAGCAGTTTATCGATCAATAGCGGGAGTATAGATACGCAGTATTTT
CDR3 protein: CASSLSINSGSIDTQYF

J gene: TRBJ2-3
clone size: .
V gene: TRBV4-1
D gene: .
CDR3 DNA: TGCGCCAGCAGCCAAGATAACGACGGGGGCACAGATACGCAGTATTTT
CDR3 protein: CASSQDNDGGTDTQYF

J gene: TRBJ1-6
clone size: .
V gene: TRBV28
D gene: TRBD1
CDR3 DNA: TGTGCCAGCAGTTTAGGACAGGGCGATTCACCCCTCCACTTT
CDR3 protein: CASSLGQGDSPLHF

J gene: TRBJ2-7
clone size: .
V gene: TRBV18
D gene: TRBD2
CDR3 DNA: TGTGCCAGCTCACCGATAATAGGGGAGGGTTCGGAGCAGTACTTC
CDR3 protein: CASSPIIGEGSEQYF

J gene: TRBJ2-3
clone size: .
V gene: TRBV9
D gene: TRBD2
CDR3 DNA: TGTGCCAGCAGCCCTGGGGGGGGATGGGATACGCAGTATTTT
CDR3 protein: CASSPGGGWDTQYF

J gene: TRBJ1-1
clone size: .
V gene: TRBV10-3
D gene: .
CDR3 DNA: TGTGCCATCAGTGACTATGCTAGGACTGAAGCTTTCTTT
CDR3 protein: CAISDYARTEAFF

J gene: TRBJ2-7
clone size: .
V gene: TRBV2
D gene: TRBD2
CDR3 DNA: TGTGCCAGCAGACTAGCGGGAGGGCTCTCCTACGAGCAGTACTTC
CDR3 protein: CASRLAGGLSYEQYF

J gene: TRBJ2-2
clone size: .
V gene: TRBV6-5
D gene: TRBD2
CDR3 DNA: TGTGCCAGTTGTAGCGGGAGCTCGACCGGGGAGCTGTTTTTT
CDR3 protein: CASCSGSSTGELFF

J gene: TRBJ2-2
clone size: .
V gene: TRBV6-6
D gene: .
CDR3 DNA: TGTGCCAGCAGTCAAACCGGGACACCAAATACCGGGGAGCTGTTTTTT
CDR3 protein: CASSQTGTPNTGELFF

J gene: TRBJ1-1
clone size: once
V gene: TRBV5-5
D gene: .
CDR3 DNA: TGTGCCAGCAGCTTCTTAGGGGATGAAGCTTTCTTT
CDR3 protein: CASSFLGDEAFF

J gene: TRBJ2-2
clone size: .
V gene: TRBV6-5
D gene: .
CDR3 DNA: TGTGCCAGCAGTTACCAAAACACCGGGGAGCTGTTTTTT
CDR3 protein: CASSYQNTGELFF

J gene: TRBJ1-2
clone size: .
V gene: TRBV12-3/TRBV12-4
D gene: .
CDR3 DNA: TGTGCCAGCAGCCGGGAATACTATGGCTACACCTTC
CDR3 protein: CASSREYYGYTF

J gene: TRBJ2-2
clone size: .
V gene: TRBV19
D gene: TRBD2
CDR3 DNA: TGTGCCAGTAGGAGGGTAGCGGGAGTTCCCGGGGAGCTGTTTTTT
CDR3 protein: CASRRVAGVPGELFF

J gene: TRBJ2-1
clone size: .
V gene: TRBV2
D gene: TRBD2
CDR3 DNA: TGTGCCAGCAGTGCCGGGAGGGTCAGTGAGCAGTTCTTC
CDR3 protein: CASSAGRVSEQFF

J gene: TRBJ1-2
clone size: few
V gene: TRBV5-5
D gene: .
CDR3 DNA: TGTGCCAGCAGGGGGGAGAGGACAGTCCAAACCACTAACTATGGCTACACCTTC
CDR3 protein: CASRGERTVQTTNYGYTF

J gene: TRBJ1-2
clone size: .
V gene: TRBV6-5
D gene: TRBD1
CDR3 DNA: TGTGCCAGCAGTTCCCCATCCACAGGGGGATATGGCTACACCTTC
CDR3 protein: CASSSPSTGGYGYTF

J gene: TRBJ1-3
clone size: few
V gene: TRBV4-1
D gene: TRBD1
CDR3 DNA: TGCGCCAGCAGCCAAGATGAAAAGAGAGGGGACAGTAGCTCTGGAAACACCATATATTTT
CDR3 protein: CASSQDEKRGDSSSGNTIYF

J gene: TRBJ1-1
clone size: .
V gene: TRBV19
D gene: TRBD1
CDR3 DNA: TGTGCCAGTAGTAGGGGGGACAGGGTGAACACTGAAGCTTTCTTT
CDR3 protein: CASSRGDRVNTEAFF

J gene: TRBJ2-1
clone size: once
V gene: TRBV9
D gene: .
CDR3 DNA: TGTGCCAGCAGCGTAGCCCGCTCTAGCTCCTACAATGAGCAGTTCTTC
CDR3 protein: CASSVARSSSYNEQFF

J gene: TRBJ1-2
clone size: .
V gene: TRBV24-1
D gene: .
CDR3 DNA: TGTGCCACCAGTTCAACCCGGGACACTAGTATCTATGGCTACACCTTC
CDR3 protein: CATSSTRDTSIYGYTF

J gene: TRBJ2-3
clone size: .
V gene: TRBV6-6
D gene: .
CDR3 DNA: TGTGCCAGCAGTAATCGGGACACTCTGGGCACAGATACGCAGTATTTT
CDR3 protein: CASSNRDTLGTDTQYF

J gene: TRBJ2-7
clone size: .
V gene: TRBV24-1
D gene: TRBD1
CDR3 DNA: TGTGCCACCAGTGATGGGGACAGGGGCTACGAGCAGTACTTC
CDR3 protein: CATSDGDRGYEQYF

J gene: TRBJ2-7
clone size: .
V gene: TRBV10-3
D gene: TRBD1
CDR3 DNA: TGTGCCATCAGTGAGTCGGGGACAGGGCCGGACTACGAGCAGTACTTC
CDR3 protein: CAISESGTGPDYEQYF

J gene: TRBJ1-1
clone size: .
V gene: TRBV11-2
D gene: TRBD1
CDR3 DNA: TGTGCCAGCGGGACAGGGGGGCTGAATGCTTTCTTT
CDR3 protein: CASGTGGLNAFF

J gene: TRBJ2-7
clone size: .
V gene: TRBV14
D gene: .
CDR3 DNA: TGTGCCAGCAGCCCGGATTCATTACAGGCCCCCTGGACCTACGAGCAGTACTTC
CDR3 protein: CASSPDSLQAPWTYEQYF

J gene: TRBJ2-2
clone size: .
V gene: TRBV10-3
D gene: TRBD2
CDR3 DNA: TGTGCCATCAGAATTACCACTAGCGGGAGAGTCGGGGAGCTGTTTTTT
CDR3 protein: CAIRITTSGRVGELFF

J gene: TRBJ2-5
clone size: .
V gene: TRBV10-3
D gene: TRBD2
CDR3 DNA: TGTGCCATCAGTGCTACTAGCGCTGGAGAGACCCAGTACTTC
CDR3 protein: CAISATSAGETQYF

J gene: TRBJ1-2
clone size: once
V gene: TRBV5-1
D gene: TRBD1
CDR3 DNA: TGCGCCAGCAGCGATGGGACAGCCGAGGGCTACACCTTC
CDR3 protein: CASSDGTAEGYTF

J gene: TRBJ1-1
clone size: .
V gene: TRBV7-8
D gene: .
CDR3 DNA: TGTGCCAGCAGCTTAGGGGAGCCAGTGAACACTGAAGCTTTCTTT
CDR3 protein: CASSLGEPVNTEAFF

J gene: TRBJ2-7
clone size: .
V gene: TRBV6-5
D gene: TRBD1
CDR3 DNA: TGTGCCAGCACGCAGAAAGGGGGCCGGTACGAGCAGTACTTC
CDR3 protein: CASTQKGGRYEQYF

J gene: TRBJ2-3
clone size: .
V gene: TRBV19
D gene: .
CDR3 DNA: TGTGCCAGTAGTATGTCAGGGTCCACAGATACGCAGTATTTT
CDR3 protein: CASSMSGSTDTQYF

J gene: TRBJ2-7
clone size: once
V gene: TRBV6-6
D gene: TRBD1
CDR3 DNA: TGTGCCAGCAGCCAGCGGGACAGGGCCAACGAGCAGTACTTC
CDR3 protein: CASSQRDRANEQYF

J gene: TRBJ1-6
clone size: .
V gene: TRBV21-1
D gene: .
CDR3 DNA: TGTGCCAGCAGCAAACCCTCATACAGGGGGCTTAATTCACCCCTCCACTTT
CDR3 protein: CASSKPSYRGLNSPLHF

J gene: TRBJ1-1
clone size: once
V gene: TRBV11-3
D gene: .
CDR3 DNA: TGTGCCAGCAGCTTAATTCCAGGGACTGAAGCTTTCTTT
CDR3 protein: CASSLIPGTEAFF

J gene: TRBJ2-1
clone size: once
V gene: TRBV5-1
D gene: TRBD2
CDR3 DNA: TGCGCCAGCACAACCGGGACTAGCGGGTTCATGGAGCAGTTCTTC
CDR3 protein: CASTTGTSGFMEQFF

J gene: TRBJ2-1
clone size: .
V gene: TRBV3-1/TRBV3-2
D gene: TRBD1
CDR3 DNA: TGTGCCAGCAGCCCGACAGGGGCGTCTCTTGAGCAGTTCTTC
CDR3 protein: CASSPTGASLEQFF

J gene: TRBJ1-3
clone size: .
V gene: TRBV9
D gene: TRBD1
CDR3 DNA: TGTGCCAGCAGCCCCGGGACAGGATTCTCTGGAAACACCATATATTTT
CDR3 protein: CASSPGTGFSGNTIYF

J gene: TRBJ1-2
clone size: once
V gene: TRBV5-5
D gene: .
CDR3 DNA: TGTGCCAGCAGCACAAATAGGGGGAACTATGGCTACACCTTC
CDR3 protein: CASSTNRGNYGYTF

J gene: TRBJ2-2
clone size: .
V gene: TRBV5-4
D gene: TRBD1
CDR3 DNA: TGTGCCAGCAGCCCCGGGACAGGGGGAACCGGGGAGCTGTTTTTT
CDR3 protein: CASSPGTGGTGELFF

J gene: TRBJ2-2
clone size: .
V gene: TRBV5-4
D gene: .
CDR3 DNA: TGTGCCAGCAGCTGGGGGACACCAGCGAACACCGGGGAGCTGTTTTTT
CDR3 protein: CASSWGTPANTGELFF

J gene: TRBJ1-1
clone size: .
V gene: TRBV6-6
D gene: .
CDR3 DNA: TGTGCCAGCAGTTACACAGCGGGGACGAACACTGAAGCTTTCTTT
CDR3 protein: CASSYTAGTNTEAFF

J gene: TRBJ1-5
clone size: .
V gene: TRBV6-5
D gene: TRBD1
CDR3 DNA: TGTGCCAGCAGAGGGACAGGGAGTATCAATCAGCCCCAGCATTTT
CDR3 protein: CASRGTGSINQPQHF

J gene: TRBJ2-7
clone size: .
V gene: TRBV10-3
D gene: TRBD1
CDR3 DNA: TGTGCCATCAGGGACAGGGGAACCTACGAGCAGTACTTC
CDR3 protein: CAIRDRGTYEQYF

J gene: TRBJ2-2
clone size: once
V gene: TRBV28
D gene: TRBD1
CDR3 DNA: TGTGCCAGCAGTTCGGGACAGGTTAGAACCGGGGAGCTGTTTTTT
CDR3 protein: CASSSGQVRTGELFF

J gene: TRBJ2-1
clone size: .
V gene: TRBV3-1/TRBV3-2
D gene: TRBD2
CDR3 DNA: TGTGCCAGCATACTAGCGGGGGGGCCCAATGAGCAGTTCTTC
CDR3 protein: CASILAGGPNEQFF

J gene: TRBJ1-5
clone size: .
V gene: TRBV18
D gene: .
CDR3 DNA: TGTGCCAGCTCACCCCCCAATAGCAATCAGCCCCAGCATTTT
CDR3 protein: CASSPPNSNQPQHF

J gene: TRBJ1-1
clone size: .
V gene: TRBV5-1
D gene: .
CDR3 DNA: TGCGCCAGCAGCTTGGTTGTCGCAGACTCCACTGAAGCTTTCTTT
CDR3 protein: CASSLVVADSTEAFF